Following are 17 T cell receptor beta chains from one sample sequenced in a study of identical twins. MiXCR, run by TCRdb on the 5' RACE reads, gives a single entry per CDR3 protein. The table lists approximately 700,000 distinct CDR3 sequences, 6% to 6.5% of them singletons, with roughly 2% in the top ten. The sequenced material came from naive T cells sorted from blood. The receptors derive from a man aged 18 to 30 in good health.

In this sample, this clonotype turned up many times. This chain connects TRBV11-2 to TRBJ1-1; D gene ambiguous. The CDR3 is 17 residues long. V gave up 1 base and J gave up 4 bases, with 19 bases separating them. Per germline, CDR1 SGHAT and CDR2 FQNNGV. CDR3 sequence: CASSLGRRMGTGTEAFF. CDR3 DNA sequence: TGTGCCAGCAGCTTAGGAAGGCGCATGGGCACTGGCACTGAAGCTTTCTTT.

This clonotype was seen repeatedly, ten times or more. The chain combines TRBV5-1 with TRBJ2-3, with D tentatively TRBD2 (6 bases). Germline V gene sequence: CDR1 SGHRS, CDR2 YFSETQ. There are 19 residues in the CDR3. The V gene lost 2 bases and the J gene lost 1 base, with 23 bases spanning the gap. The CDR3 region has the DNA TGCGCCAGCAGCTTTTCCTCCGGGACTCAATCGGGTGGCACAGATACGCAGTATTTT. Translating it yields CASSFSSGTQSGGTDTQYF.

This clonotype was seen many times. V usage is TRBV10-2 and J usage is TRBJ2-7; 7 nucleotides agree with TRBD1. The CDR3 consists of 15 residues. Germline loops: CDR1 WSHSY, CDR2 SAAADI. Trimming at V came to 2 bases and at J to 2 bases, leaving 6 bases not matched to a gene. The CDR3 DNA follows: TGCGCCAGCAGTGAGGTCTGGGACAGAACCTACGAGCAGTACTTC. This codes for CASSEVWDRTYEQYF.

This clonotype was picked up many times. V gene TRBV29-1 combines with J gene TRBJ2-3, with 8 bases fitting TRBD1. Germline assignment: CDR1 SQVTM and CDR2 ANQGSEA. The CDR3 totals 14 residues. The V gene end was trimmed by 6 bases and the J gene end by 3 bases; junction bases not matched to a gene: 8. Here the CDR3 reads CSVDADRATDTQYF. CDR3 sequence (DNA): TGCAGCGTCGACGCGGACAGGGCTACAGATACGCAGTATTTT.

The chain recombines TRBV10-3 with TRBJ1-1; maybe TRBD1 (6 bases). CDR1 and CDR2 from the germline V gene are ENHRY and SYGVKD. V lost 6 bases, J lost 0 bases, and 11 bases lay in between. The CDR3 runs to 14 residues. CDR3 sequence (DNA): TGTGCCATCAGGGGCGGACAGATGAACACTGAAGCTTTCTTT. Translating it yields CAIRGGQMNTEAFF.

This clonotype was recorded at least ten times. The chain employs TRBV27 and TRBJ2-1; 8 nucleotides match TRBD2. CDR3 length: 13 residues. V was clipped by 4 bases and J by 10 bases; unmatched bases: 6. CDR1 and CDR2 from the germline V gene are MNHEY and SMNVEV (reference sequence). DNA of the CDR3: TGTGCCAGCAGTTCCACTAGCGGCCTGGAGCAGTTCTTC. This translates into CASSSTSGLEQFF.

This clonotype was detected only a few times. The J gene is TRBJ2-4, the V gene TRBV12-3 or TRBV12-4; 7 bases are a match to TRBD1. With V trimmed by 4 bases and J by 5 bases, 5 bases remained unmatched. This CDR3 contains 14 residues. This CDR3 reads CASSSTGMENIQYF. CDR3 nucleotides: TGTGCCAGCAGTTCGACAGGGATGGAAAACATTCAGTACTTC.

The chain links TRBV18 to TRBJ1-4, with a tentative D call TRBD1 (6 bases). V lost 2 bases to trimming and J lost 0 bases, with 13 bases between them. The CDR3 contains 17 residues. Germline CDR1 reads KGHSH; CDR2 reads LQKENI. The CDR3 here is CASSPWKGVSTNEKLFF. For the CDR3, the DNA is TGTGCCAGCTCACCATGGAAGGGGGTGTCAACTAATGAAAAACTGTTTTTT.

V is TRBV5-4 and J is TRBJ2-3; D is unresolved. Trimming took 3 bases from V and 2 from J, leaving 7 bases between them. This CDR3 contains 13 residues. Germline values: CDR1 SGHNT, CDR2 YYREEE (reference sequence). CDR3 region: CASSSTFTDTQYF. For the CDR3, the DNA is TGTGCCAGCAGCTCAACTTTCACAGATACGCAGTATTTT.

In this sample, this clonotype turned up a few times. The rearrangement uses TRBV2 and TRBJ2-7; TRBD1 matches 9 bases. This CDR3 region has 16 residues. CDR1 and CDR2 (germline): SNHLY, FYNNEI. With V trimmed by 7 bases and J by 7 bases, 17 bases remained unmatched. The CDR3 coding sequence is TGTGCCAGCACCTATCTATTAGGACAGGGGCTACAGGAGCAGTACTTC. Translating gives CASTYLLGQGLQEQYF.

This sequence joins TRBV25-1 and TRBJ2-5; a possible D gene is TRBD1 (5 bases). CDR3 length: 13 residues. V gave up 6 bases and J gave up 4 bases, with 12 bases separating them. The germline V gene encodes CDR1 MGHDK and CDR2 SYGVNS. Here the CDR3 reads CASRGVFLETQYF. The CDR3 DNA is TGTGCCAGCAGAGGGGTTTTTTTAGAGACCCAGTACTTC.

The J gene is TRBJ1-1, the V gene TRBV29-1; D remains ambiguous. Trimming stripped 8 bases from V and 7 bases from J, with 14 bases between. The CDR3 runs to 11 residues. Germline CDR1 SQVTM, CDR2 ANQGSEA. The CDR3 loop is CSLSWGFEAFF. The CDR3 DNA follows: TGCAGCCTAAGTTGGGGTTTTGAAGCTTTCTTT.

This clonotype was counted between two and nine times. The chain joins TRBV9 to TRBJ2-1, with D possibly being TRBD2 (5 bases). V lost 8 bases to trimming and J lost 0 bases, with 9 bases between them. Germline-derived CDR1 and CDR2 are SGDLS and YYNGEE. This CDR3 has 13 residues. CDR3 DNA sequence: TGTGCCAGTACACGGGACTCCTACAATGAGCAGTTCTTC. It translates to CASTRDSYNEQFF.

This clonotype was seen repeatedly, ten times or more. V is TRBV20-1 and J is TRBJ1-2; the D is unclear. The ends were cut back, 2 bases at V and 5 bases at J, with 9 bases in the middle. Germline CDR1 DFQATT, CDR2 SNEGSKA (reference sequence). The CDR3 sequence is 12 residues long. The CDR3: CSARPPEYGYTF. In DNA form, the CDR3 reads TGCAGTGCTAGACCTCCGGAATATGGCTACACCTTC.

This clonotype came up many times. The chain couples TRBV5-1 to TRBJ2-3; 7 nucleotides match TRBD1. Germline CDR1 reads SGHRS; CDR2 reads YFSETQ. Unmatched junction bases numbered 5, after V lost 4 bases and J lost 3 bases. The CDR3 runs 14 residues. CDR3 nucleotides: TGCGCCAGCAGCCTAAAGACAGGGACAGATACGCAGTATTTT. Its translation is CASSLKTGTDTQYF.

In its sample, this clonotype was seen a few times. The CDR3 sequence: CATSDPPRETQYF. As DNA, the CDR3 is TGTGCCACCAGTGATCCTCCGAGGGAGACCCAGTACTTC. The chain recombines TRBV24-1 with TRBJ2-5; D unclear. The CDR3 spans 13 residues. V dropped 3 bases and J dropped 5 bases, with 9 bases sitting between them. Germline-derived CDR1 and CDR2 are KGHDR and SFDVKD.

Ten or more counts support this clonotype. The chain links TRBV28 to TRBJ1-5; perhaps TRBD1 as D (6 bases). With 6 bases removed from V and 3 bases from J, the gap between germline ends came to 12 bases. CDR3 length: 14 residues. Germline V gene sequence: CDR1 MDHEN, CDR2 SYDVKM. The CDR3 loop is CASSLNRANQPQHF. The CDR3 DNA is TGTGCCAGCAGCCTAAACAGGGCCAATCAGCCCCAGCATTTT.